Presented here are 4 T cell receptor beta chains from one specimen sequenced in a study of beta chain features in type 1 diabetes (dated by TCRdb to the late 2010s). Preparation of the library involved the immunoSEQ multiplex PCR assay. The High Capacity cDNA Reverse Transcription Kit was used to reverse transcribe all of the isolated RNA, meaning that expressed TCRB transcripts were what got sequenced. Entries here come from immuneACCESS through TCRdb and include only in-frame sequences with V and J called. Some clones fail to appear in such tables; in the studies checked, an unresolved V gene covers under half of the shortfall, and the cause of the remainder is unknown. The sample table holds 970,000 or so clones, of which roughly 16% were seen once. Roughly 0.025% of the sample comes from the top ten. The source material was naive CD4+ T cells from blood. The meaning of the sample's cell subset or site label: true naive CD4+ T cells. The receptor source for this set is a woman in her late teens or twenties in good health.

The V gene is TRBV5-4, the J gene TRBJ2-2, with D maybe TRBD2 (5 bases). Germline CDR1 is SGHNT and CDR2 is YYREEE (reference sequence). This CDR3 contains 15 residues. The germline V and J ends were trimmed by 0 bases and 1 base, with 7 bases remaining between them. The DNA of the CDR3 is TGTGCCAGCAGCTTGGGAGGGCAGAACACCGGGGAGCTGTTTTTT. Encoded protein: CASSLGGQNTGELFF.

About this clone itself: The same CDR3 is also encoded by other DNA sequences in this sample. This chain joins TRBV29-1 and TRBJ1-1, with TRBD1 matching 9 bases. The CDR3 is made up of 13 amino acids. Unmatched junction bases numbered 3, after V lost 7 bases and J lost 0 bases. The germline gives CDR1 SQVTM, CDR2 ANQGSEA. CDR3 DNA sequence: TGCAGCGCAGGACAGGGGATGAACACTGAAGCTTTCTTT. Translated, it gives CSAGQGMNTEAFF.

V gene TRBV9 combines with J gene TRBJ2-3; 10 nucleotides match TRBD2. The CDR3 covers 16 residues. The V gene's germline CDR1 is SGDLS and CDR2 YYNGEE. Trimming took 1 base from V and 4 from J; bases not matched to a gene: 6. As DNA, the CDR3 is TGTGCCAGCAGCGTAAGACTAGCGGGTAGCGCAGATACGCAGTATTTT. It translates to CASSVRLAGSADTQYF.

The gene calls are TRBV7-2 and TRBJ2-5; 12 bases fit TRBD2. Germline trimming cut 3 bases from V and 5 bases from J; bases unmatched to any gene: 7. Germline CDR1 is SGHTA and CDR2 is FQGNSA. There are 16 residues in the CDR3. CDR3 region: CASSLTSGSRVETQYF. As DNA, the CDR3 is TGTGCCAGCAGCTTGACTAGCGGGAGTCGGGTGGAGACCCAGTACTTC.